This T cell receptor beta chain appears in the sequencing data of a study of identical twins. General observations from the study: Cord blood beta clonotypes that were abundant carried fewer insertions, and memory repertoires showed no such trend.

As for this clonotype: Its antigen is as yet unknown.

Germline V gene sequence: CDR1 SGHRS, CDR2 YFSETQ. Deletions cut 0 bases from V and 4 bases from J, with 10 bases between. The CDR3 covers 14 residues. TCRdb recomputed calls from the 5' RACE reads with MiXCR, one row per CDR3 protein. This table holds approximately 490,000 distinct CDR3 sequences, around 24% found once. The sample also formed part of further work on yellow fever vaccine responses in identical twins. In that study: Twins' vaccine T cell responses reportedly seemed partly convergent and partly personalized.

The chain combines TRBV5-1 with TRBJ1-2; the D gene is possibly TRBD1 (5 bases). The source material was CD4+ T cells sorted from blood. This TCR came from a woman aged 18-35 years in good health. CDR3 amino acids: CASSLAPGTYGYTF. The CDR3 bases are TGCGCCAGCAGCTTGGCCCCGGGGACCTATGGCTACACCTTC.